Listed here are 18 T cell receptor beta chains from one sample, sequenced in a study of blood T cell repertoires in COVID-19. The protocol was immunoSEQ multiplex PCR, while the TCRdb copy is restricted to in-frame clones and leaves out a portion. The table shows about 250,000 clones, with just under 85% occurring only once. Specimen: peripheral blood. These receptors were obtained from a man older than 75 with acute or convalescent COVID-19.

The CDR3 protein is CAWSVGQISGETQYF. The CDR3 DNA is TGTGCCTGGAGTGTCGGGCAAATCAGCGGGGAGACCCAGTACTTC. The chain joins TRBV30 to TRBJ2-5; TRBD2 is a possible D gene (6 bases). The V and J ends lost 0 bases and 5 bases respectively, with 16 bases between them. The CDR3 is made up of 15 amino acids. In germline, CDR1 is GTSNPN, CDR2 SVGIG (reference sequence).

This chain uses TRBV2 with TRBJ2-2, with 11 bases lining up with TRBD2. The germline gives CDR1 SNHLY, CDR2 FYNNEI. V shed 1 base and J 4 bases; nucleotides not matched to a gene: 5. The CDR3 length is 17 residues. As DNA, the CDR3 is TGTGCCAGCAGTGAAGAGAGTAGCGGGAGGGCCACCGGGGAGCTGTTTTTT. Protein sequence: CASSEESSGRATGELFF.

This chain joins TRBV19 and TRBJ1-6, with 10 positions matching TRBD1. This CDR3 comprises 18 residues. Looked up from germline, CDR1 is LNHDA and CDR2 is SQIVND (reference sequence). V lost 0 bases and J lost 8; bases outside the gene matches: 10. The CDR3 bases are TGTGCCAGTAGTATAGAAGTTCTTCGACAGGGGGCATATTCACCCCTCCACTTT. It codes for CASSIEVLRQGAYSPLHF.

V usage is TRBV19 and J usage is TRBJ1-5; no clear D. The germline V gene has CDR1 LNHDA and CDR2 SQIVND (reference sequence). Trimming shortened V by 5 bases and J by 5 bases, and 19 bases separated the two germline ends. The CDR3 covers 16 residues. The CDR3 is CASSSVTDAIDQPQHF. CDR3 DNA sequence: TGTGCCAGTAGTTCCGTAACAGATGCCATCGATCAGCCCCAGCATTTT.

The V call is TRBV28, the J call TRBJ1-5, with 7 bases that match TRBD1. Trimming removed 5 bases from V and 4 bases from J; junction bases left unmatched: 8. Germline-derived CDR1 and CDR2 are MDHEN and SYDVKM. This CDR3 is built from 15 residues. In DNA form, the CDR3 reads TGTGCCAGCAGTCCCGTGGGGACAGCGAATCAGCCCCAGCATTTT. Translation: CASSPVGTANQPQHF.

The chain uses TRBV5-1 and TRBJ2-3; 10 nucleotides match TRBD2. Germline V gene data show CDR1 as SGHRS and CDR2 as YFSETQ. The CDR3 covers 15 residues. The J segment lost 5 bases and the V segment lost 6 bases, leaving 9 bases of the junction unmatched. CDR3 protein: CASKRLAGQIDTQYF. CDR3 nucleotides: TGCGCCAGCAAGCGACTAGCGGGCCAAATAGATACGCAGTATTTT.

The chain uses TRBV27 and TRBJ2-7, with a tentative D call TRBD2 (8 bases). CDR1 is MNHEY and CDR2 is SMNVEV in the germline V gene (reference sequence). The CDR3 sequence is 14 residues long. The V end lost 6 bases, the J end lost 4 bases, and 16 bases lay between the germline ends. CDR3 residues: CASSRGGQPYEQYF. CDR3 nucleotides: TGTGCCAGCAGCCGGGGGGGACAGCCTTACGAGCAGTACTTC.

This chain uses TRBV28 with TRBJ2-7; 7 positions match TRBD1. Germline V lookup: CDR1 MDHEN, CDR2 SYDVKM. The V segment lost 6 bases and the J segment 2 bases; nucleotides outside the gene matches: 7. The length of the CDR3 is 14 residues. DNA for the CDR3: TGTGCCAGCAGCCTACGACAGGGCACCTACGAGCAGTACTTC. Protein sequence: CASSLRQGTYEQYF.

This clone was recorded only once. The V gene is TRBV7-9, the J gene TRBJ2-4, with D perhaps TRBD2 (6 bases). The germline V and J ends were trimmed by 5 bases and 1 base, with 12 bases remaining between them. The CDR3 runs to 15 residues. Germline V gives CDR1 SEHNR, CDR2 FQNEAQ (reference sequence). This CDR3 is CASSPEGSAKNIQYF. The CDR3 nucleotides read TGTGCCAGCAGCCCGGAGGGGTCGGCCAAAAACATTCAGTACTTC.

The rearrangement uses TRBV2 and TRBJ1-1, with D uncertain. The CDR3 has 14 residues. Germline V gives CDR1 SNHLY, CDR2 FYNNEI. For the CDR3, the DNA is TGTGCAACAAAAGGAGGGAATGCGAACACTGAAGCTTTCTTT. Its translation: CATKGGNANTEAFF.

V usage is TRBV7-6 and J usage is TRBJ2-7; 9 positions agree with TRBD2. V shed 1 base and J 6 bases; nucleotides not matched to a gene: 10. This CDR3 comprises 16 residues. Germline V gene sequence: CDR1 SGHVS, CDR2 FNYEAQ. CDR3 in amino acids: CASSLEVGASGAEQYF. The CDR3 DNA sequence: TGTGCCAGCAGCTTAGAAGTAGGTGCTAGCGGGGCCGAGCAGTACTTC. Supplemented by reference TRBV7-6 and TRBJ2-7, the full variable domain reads GAGVSQSPRYKVTKRGQDVALRCDPISGHVSLYWYRQALGQGPEFLTYFNYEAQQDKSGLPNDRFSAERPEGSISTLTIQRTEQRDSAMYRCASSLEVGASGAEQYFGPGTRLTVT.

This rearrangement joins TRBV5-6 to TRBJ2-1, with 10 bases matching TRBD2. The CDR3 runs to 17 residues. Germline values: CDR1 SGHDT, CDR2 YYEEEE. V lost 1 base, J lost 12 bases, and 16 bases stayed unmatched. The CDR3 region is CASSLRGAGGIPRWQFF. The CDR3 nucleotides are TGTGCCAGCAGCTTGCGGGGAGCGGGAGGGATCCCTCGGTGGCAGTTCTTC.

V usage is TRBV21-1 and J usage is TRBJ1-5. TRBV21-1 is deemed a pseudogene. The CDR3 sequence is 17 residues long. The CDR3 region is CASSKAAREGSNQPQHF. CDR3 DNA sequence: TGTGCCAGCAGCAAAGCAGCAAGGGAGGGTAGCAATCAGCCCCAGCATTTT.

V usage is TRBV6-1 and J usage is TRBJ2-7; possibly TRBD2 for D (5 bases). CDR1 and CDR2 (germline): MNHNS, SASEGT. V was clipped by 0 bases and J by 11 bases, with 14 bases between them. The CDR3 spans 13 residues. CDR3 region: CASSEARTLSKYF. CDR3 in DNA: TGTGCCAGCAGTGAAGCGCGGACTTTGAGCAAGTACTTC.

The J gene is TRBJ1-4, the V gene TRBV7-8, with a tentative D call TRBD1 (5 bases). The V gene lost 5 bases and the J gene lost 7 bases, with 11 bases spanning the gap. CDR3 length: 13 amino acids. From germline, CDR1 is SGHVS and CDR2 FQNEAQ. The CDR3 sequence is CASSRREGEKLFF. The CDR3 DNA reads TGTGCCAGCAGCCGCAGGGAGGGTGAAAAACTGTTTTTT.

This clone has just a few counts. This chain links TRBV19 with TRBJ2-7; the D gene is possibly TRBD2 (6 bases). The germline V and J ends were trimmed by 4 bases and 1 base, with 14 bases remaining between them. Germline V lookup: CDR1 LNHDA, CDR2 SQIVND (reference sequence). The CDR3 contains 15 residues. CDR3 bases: TGTGCCAGTAGTAGATATCAGGGACTTTCCTACGAGCAGTACTTC. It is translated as CASSRYQGLSYEQYF.

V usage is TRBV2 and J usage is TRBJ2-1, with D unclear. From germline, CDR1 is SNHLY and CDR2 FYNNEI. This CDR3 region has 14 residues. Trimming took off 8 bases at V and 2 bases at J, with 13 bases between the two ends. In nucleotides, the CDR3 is TGTGCCAGCGCCCCTAGAGCGACCTACAATGAGCAGTTCTTC. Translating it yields CASAPRATYNEQFF.

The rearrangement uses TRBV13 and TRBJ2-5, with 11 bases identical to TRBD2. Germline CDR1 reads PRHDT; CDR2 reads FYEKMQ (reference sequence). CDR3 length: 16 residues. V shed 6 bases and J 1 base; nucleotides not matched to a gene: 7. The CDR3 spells CASSYWTSGRQETQYF. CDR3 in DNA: TGTGCCAGCAGTTATTGGACTAGCGGGCGCCAAGAGACCCAGTACTTC.